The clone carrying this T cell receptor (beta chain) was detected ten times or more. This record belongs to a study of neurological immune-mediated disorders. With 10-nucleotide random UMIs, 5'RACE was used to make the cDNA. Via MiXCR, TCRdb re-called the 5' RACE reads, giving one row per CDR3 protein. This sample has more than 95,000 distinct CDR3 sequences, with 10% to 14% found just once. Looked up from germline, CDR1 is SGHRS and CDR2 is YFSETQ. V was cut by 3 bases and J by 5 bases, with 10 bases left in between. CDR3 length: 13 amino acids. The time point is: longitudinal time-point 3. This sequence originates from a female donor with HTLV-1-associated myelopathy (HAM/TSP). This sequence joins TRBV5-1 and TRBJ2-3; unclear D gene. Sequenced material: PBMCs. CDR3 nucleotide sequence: TGCGCCAGCAGCTATTATTCGGGAGATACGCAGTATTTT. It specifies CASSYYSGDTQYF.